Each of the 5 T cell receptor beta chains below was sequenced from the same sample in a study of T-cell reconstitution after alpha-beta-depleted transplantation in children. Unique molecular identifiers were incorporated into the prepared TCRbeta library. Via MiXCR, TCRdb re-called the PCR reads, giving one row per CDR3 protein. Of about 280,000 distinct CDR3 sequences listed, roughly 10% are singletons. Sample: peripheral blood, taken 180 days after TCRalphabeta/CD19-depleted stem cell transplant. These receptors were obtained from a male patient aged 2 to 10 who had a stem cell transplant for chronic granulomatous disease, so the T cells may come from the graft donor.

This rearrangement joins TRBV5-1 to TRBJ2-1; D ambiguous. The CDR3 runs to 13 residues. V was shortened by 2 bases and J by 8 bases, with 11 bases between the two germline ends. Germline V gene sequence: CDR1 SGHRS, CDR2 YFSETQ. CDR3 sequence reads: CASSLGPTHEQFF. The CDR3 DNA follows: TGCGCCAGCAGCTTAGGGCCGACCCATGAGCAGTTCTTC.

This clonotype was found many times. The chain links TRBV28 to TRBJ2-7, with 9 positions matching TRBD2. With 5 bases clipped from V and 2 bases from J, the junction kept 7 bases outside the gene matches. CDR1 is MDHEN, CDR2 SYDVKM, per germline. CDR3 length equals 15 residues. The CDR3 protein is CASSQKREAPYEQYF. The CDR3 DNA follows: TGTGCCAGCAGTCAGAAGCGGGAGGCCCCCTACGAGCAGTACTTC.

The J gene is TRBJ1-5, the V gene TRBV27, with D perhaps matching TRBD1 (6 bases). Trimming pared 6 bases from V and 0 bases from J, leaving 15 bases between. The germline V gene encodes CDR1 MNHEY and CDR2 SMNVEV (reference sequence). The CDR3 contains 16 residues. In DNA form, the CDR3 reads TGTGCCAGCAGCCAATGGGGGCAGTTTAGCAATCAGCCCCAGCATTTT. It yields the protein CASSQWGQFSNQPQHF.

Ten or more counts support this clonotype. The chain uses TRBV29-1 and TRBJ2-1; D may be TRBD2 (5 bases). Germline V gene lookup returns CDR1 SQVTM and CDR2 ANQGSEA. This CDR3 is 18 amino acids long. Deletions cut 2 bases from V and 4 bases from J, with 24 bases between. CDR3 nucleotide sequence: TGCAGCGTTGAACTATTTAACCCGGGGTCCTCCTTTTACAATGAGCAGTTCTTC. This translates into CSVELFNPGSSFYNEQFF.

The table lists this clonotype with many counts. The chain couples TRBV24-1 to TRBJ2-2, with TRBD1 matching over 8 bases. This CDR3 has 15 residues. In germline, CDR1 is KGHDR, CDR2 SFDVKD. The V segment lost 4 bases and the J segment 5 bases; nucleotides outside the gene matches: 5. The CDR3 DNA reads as TGTGCCACCAGTGACCTGACAGGGGAGACCGGGGAGCTGTTTTTT. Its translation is CATSDLTGETGELFF.